This T cell receptor beta chain is drawn from a study of CD8 T cells in ankylosing spondylitis. TCRdb fed the 5' RACE reads into MiXCR, producing one record per CDR3 protein. The sample yields 250,000 to 300,000 distinct CDR3 sequences, 20% seen once. Deletions cut 5 bases from V and 6 bases from J, with 11 bases between. CDR3 size: 13 residues. The receptor's source is a male donor with ankylosing spondylitis or in good health (not recorded which). The chain combines TRBV6-7 with TRBJ1-5; D not resolved. TRBV6-7 is annotated as an ORF whose role is uncertain. The sample comprised blood, either unsorted or a sorted T cell fraction (not recorded which). CDR3 in DNA: TGTGCCAGCAGTGAGGAACCGCTTCAGCCCCAGCATTTT. Protein: CASSEEPLQPQHF.